The text below deals with one TCR beta chain. The target of this receptor is not known. The sample holds no much larger clone one base away, and base qualities are not on file. The meaning of the sample's time point label: patch test 3, about 24 weeks after DPC sensitization. The treatment or condition label of this sample denotes: therapeutic diphenylcyclopropenone sensitization with weekly scalp DPC. At each patch-test visit, blood was drawn before the patch test was applied. Patients were eligible if aged 18 to 70, diagnosed with alopecia and judged suitable for DPC therapy, and pregnant patients were excluded. Unfractionated whole blood was collected in Tempus Blood RNA tubes, and total RNA was extracted from that blood. These data are taken from a study of human T cells and chemical hapten exposure (dated by TCRdb to 2020 to 2022). Study-level background: For sensitization, 2% DPC in acetone was applied to an approximately 2 cm by approximately 2 cm area of upper inner arm skin. Throughout the approximately 25-week study period, patients were also given weekly therapeutic DPC doses on the scalp. Patch tests used Finn chambers with 0.01% DPC on the upper back, scored after 6 days by International Contact Dermatitis Research Group standards. Most of the patients in the cohort were female, and the cohort covered alopecia areata with under or over 50% scalp involvement, alopecia totalis and alopecia universalis. The libraries were sequenced as a pool, and the TCR yield per sample differed mostly because of small variations in library volumes within the pool. This study followed changes in the peripheral blood TCR repertoire in vivo during primary and secondary sensitization of alopecia patients to the hapten diphenylcyclopropenone (DPC). Blood samples were taken from patients before sensitization (week 0) and then at 2, 6 and about 24 weeks after DPC sensitization. For TCR sequencing, blood came from 25 to 35 alopecia patients at anywhere from one to four time points (pre-sensitization, 2, 6 and 24 weeks).

Inclusive of the bounding cysteine and phenylalanine, the CDR3 is 14 residues long. Kept here is only the CDR3 DNA, which spans 42 bases and is read in frame from base 1. Trimming takes 3 bases from V and 1 base from J, and the germline ends sit 11 bases apart. The germline V gene (reference sequence) gives CDR1 as DFQATT and CDR2 as SNEGSKA. Libraries were prepared through RACE. The instrument was a NextSeq 500. Library preparation attached unique molecular identifiers to individual cDNA molecules for quantitative, reproducible TCR counting. Both TCR alpha and TCR beta chains were sequenced from each blood RNA sample. From the authors' description of their analysis: The median number of TCRs per sample was some 100,000, ranging from about 20,000 to 750,000. The Decombinator software suite was used to annotate the V, J and CDR3 of the TCR reads. For PS versus PT1 abundance plots, all samples were subsampled to the same number of TCRs (28,000). TCRs were defined as expanded if absent before sensitization and observed at least eight times at the 2-week time point. TCRdb trimmed public reads at Q25 via fastp, called clones via MiXCR and kept in-frame beta chains. One record per CDR3 amino acid sequence lists the most common genes and DNA. The V and J calls shown here were made by TCRdb, not taken from the authors' results. The sample has some 96,000 distinct CDR3 sequences on record, 25% to 30% of them singletons. The ten top clones hold approximately 10% of the sample.

The research as a whole found: Compared with pre-sensitization or healthy control sets, expanded TCRs formed significantly more large CDR3 similarity clusters, which is consistent with antigen-driven responses. Patch test score correlated positively with the number of PT1 expanded TCRs, reaching significance at thresholds 8, 16 and 32 but not at 4. No change with DPC sensitization was found in the number of TCRs above 1 in 1000 frequency, and no evidence of global repertoire structure alterations was found. Because all patients had alopecia, a presumed autoimmune disease, the immune response of the patients might differ from that of healthy individuals. After repeated subsampling, changes were observed in the strength of the expansion versus patch-test correlation and in the threshold at which the correlation became significant.

This receptor was taken from a man aged 35 to 55 with alopecia areata. Some clones in this sample may be carry-over from other donors' samples. This specimen consisted of whole blood, obtained in connection with sensitization to the hapten diphenylcyclopropenone (DPC). The rearranged segments are TRBV20-1 and TRBJ2-3; TRBD2 could be the D gene, as 6 bases match. The sequenced DNA: TGCAGTGCTAGCCTACTAGCCCGCACAGATACGCAGTATTTT. Translation gives CSASLLARTDTQYF.